This TCR beta chain was sequenced for a study of cytomegalovirus exposure and HLA in healthy donors. A word on this clone: The antigen is undetermined.

Findings and limits, study-wide: In a later analysis, at a false discovery rate of 0.05, about 17,000 TCR beta sequences matched HLA alleles. Later examination showed HLA-associated TCR beta chains had greater clonal expansion than equally common others. Usually a TCR sequence was rare, but some public TCRs were found in many donors. Some TCR beta chains (164 of them) were listed as cytomegalovirus-associated.

Germline CDR1 SGDLS, CDR2 YYNGEE. CDR3 length: 13 amino acids. The V and J ends lost 3 bases and 4 bases, in that order; junction bases with no gene match: 3. PCR used 60 Vbeta primers and 13 Jbeta primers. The method was immunoSEQ multiplex PCR; TCRdb's version includes in-frame clones alone and lacks a portion of them. The data hold about 160,000 clones, with about 80% observed a single time. The TCR originated in a woman aged 45-65 years in good health and CMV-seropositive. The V call is TRBV9, the J call TRBJ2-7, with TRBD1 identical over 8 bases. The material sequenced was PBMCs. CDR3: CASSAQGAYEQYF. In DNA form, the CDR3 reads TGTGCCAGCAGCGCCCAGGGGGCTTACGAGCAGTACTTC.